This T cell receptor beta chain stems from a study of read filtering for tumor transcriptome and immune sequencing (dated by TCRdb to about 2020). Regarding the research as a whole: The cohort had 16 to 20 male and roughly 14 female patients with a mean age of roughly 66 years, ranging from roughly 45 to 80. By revised international staging, eight or nine patients were R-ISS I, roughly 17 were R-ISS II and about seven were R-ISS III. After DNase treatment, whole-transcriptome libraries were prepared using the TruSeq RNA Access Library Prep Kit. Per sample, about 3.5 to 11 million TCR-region mapped reads were obtained with IR-seq, compared with only about 85 to 1,400 with RNA-seq. The study compared TCR repertoires from targeted immune repertoire sequencing and bulk whole-transcriptome sequencing run on the same bone marrow samples. One of the main goals was to work out a read-filtering strategy for immune repertoire data, in particular whether clonotypes backed by only a single read should be removed.

Bone marrow was sampled from every patient at the time of active disease. Isolation of bone marrow mononuclear cells was performed by Ficoll-Hypaque density gradient centrifugation. Myeloma plasma cells were removed and CD138-negative cells were obtained by negative selection following labeling with CD138 magnetic microbeads on a MACS separator. Flow cytometry on an Attune NxT with CD138 antibodies was used to check the purity of the isolated cells. Total RNA was extracted with TRIzol reagent and quantified with a NanoDrop spectrophotometer. Paired RNA-seq and IR-seq were performed on each patient's CD138-negative bone marrow sample. The study at large found these results: Compared with RNA-seq, IR-seq captured clonotypes at much higher depth and more reliably, and a smaller IR-seq throughput was enough to identify most shared clonotypes. The correlation between IR-seq and RNA-seq shared clonotype proportions was increased by removal of single-read clonotypes. In IR-seq, 80% to 85% of clonotypes but around 3.5% of total reads were represented by single-read clonotypes, whereas in RNA-seq, about 76% of clonotypes and around 40% of reads were represented by single-read clonotypes. The sorted CD138-negative fraction was not purified T cells but a mixed bone marrow immune population.

This clonotype was recorded a few times. There is no known antigen for this receptor. The likely explanation is a read error, given a far larger clone one base away. Trimming accounts for 7 bases at V and 7 bases at J, while the number of junction bases matched to no gene is 10. The CDR3 contains 12 residues, cysteine and phenylalanine counted. Here the CDR3 DNA is all that survives: 36 bases in frame from base 1. CDR1 and CDR2 are drawn from the germline V gene: SQVTM, ANQGSEA. TCR libraries were built from 400 ng RNA with the Immunoverse kit, using molecular barcoded adaptors covering alpha/delta and beta/gamma chains. TCR library preparation was performed with the same RNA that was used for transcriptome sequencing. TCR libraries were sequenced on an Illumina HiSeq 4000 with 2 x 150 cycles. On the study's bioinformatics: TCR reads were aligned to human V, D, J and C references and assembled into CDR3 clonotypes with MiXCR, including quality filtering and error correction. Clonotype counts and gene usage diversity were analyzed with the tcR package in R. For inspection of raw mapping reads, RNA-seq reads were mapped by STAR aligner version 2.5.3a onto GRCh37 of the human genome. To test how sequencing depth affected the clonotypes detected, IR-seq fastq files were randomly downsampled with Seqtk 1.3. The public reads were reprocessed in TCRdb via fastp at Q25 and MiXCR, keeping in-frame beta chains. Entries that share a CDR3 protein sequence are merged under the most common genes and DNA. The V and J calls were not made by the authors but by TCRdb's processing. This sample comprises around 130,000 distinct CDR3 sequences, around 14% of them detected only once. The ten largest clones take up 8.4% of the sample.

The V gene is TRBV29-1 and the J gene is TRBJ2-7; TRBD2 lines up with 7 middle nucleotides. The TCR was taken from a donor aged 40 or older with multiple myeloma. The material sequenced was a population of CD138-negative cells sorted from bone marrow. This specimen's cell subset or site label, interpreted: bone marrow mononuclear cells depleted of CD138+ plasma/myeloma cells by negative magnetic selection. The CDR3 reads as follows: CSAKRDYNEQYF. The DNA sequence is TGCAGCGCAAAGAGGGACTACAATGAGCAGTACTTC.